This TCR beta chain was recovered during a study of vaccination and CD4 T cells after COVID-19. This clonotype turned up a few times. Its antigen is unidentified. Oncomine TCR Beta short-read sequencing was applied to DNA from cultured CD4+ T cells. Cultured CD4+ T cells yielded the extracted genomic DNA. In TCRdb, the PCR reads were re-called with MiXCR into one record per CDR3 protein. This sample has roughly 9,000 distinct CDR3 sequences, with 35% found just once. Stated treatment: approximately 9-day PBMC culture with coronavirus spike peptide pools or control peptides (ViraFEST assay). Gathering of the CD4+ T cells, from the unexposed donor, took place before the COVID-19 pandemic (2011-2018). Peptide pools at approximately 10 ug/ml stimulated two million PBMCs per well with 10 IU/ml IL-2. Study conclusions and caveats: Convalescent patients gained a median about 85% of their reactive clones only post-vaccination.

This CDR3 comprises 15 residues. Germline CDR1 and CDR2: KGHDR and SFDVKD. Trimming took 5 bases from V and 2 from J, leaving 14 bases between them. Sample: CD4+ T cells from blood, cultured in vitro. This sequence was found in a human donor in good health. V usage is TRBV24-1 and J usage is TRBJ2-5; D is uncertain. CDR3 residues: CATSAPLGPQETQYF. Here the CDR3 DNA reads TGTGCCACCAGTGCCCCCTTAGGGCCACAAGAGACCCAGTACTTC.